Detailed here is one T cell receptor (beta chain). The antigen remains undetermined. This specimen belongs to a study of T cell responses to AZD1222 COVID-19 vaccine. Per the germline V gene, CDR1 is SGHTA and CDR2 is FQGTGA. There are 13 residues in the CDR3. The V and J ends lost 4 bases and 10 bases respectively, with 14 bases between them. Profiling relied on immunoSEQ multiplex PCR, and the TCRdb table lists in-frame clones only, not all of them. Of about 39,000 clones listed, 70% to 90% are singletons. Study-wide results and limits: Spike was spanned by vaccine-associated CD4 TCRs, with dominance at 160-218 and 743-854. Only five to seven AZD1222 recipients were seropositive at baseline.

The chain joins TRBV7-3 to TRBJ2-1, with D possibly TRBD2 on 5 matching bases. This sequence originates from an adult who received the AZD1222 COVID-19 vaccine. Sequencing was performed on peripheral blood, taken 28 days after the second AZD1222 dose. The CDR3, as DNA: TGTGCCAGCAGCTCCGGAGCCCGAGGGGAGCAGTTCTTC. It yields the protein CASSSGARGEQFF.